These 28 T cell receptor beta chains were all obtained from the same sample, sequenced in a study. One entry per CDR3 protein, called by TCRdb with MiXCR from the 5' RACE reads. The data show 20,000 to 25,000 distinct CDR3 sequences, more than 30% seen once. The sample comprised tumor-infiltrating naive CD4+ T cells sorted from the breast tumor. Subset described: naive CD4+ T cells, CD4+CD45RA+CD25-. These receptors were collected from a female donor with breast cancer.

The chain employs TRBV9 and TRBJ2-3; D gene ambiguous. The germline V gene has CDR1 SGDLS and CDR2 YYNGEE. V lost 4 bases and J 5 bases, leaving 14 bases between the germline ends. The CDR3 is 14 residues long. This CDR3 reads CASSSDPAVDTQYF. The DNA of the CDR3 is TGTGCCAGCAGCTCAGACCCGGCGGTAGATACGCAGTATTTT.

V gene TRBV5-1 combines with J gene TRBJ1-2; TRBD1 aligns across 9 bases. The CDR3 sequence is 14 residues long. Germline loops: CDR1 SGHRS, CDR2 YFSETQ. With V trimmed by 4 bases and J by 5 bases, 6 bases remained unmatched. The chain's CDR3 is CASSSGTGPYGYTF. The CDR3 bases are TGCGCCAGCAGCAGCGGGACAGGGCCTTATGGCTACACCTTC.

This clonotype was detected a few times. The chain links TRBV14 to TRBJ2-4; D is perhaps TRBD1 (5 bases). Trimming shortened V by 2 bases and J by 6 bases, and 14 bases separated the two germline ends. CDR1 SGHDN and CDR2 FVKESK come from the germline V gene. The CDR3 totals 15 residues. The CDR3 sequence is CASSQQAGQGNIQYF. CDR3 nucleotide sequence: TGTGCCAGCAGCCAACAGGCTGGGCAGGGAAACATTCAGTACTTC.

Comments on this clonotype: A much bigger clone sits one base away, suggesting this may be a read error. CDR3 sequence: CASSTRQGVFGAGDLFF. CDR3 nucleotide sequence: TGTGCCAGCAGCACAAGACAGGGCGTGTTTGGCGCCGGGGACCTGTTTTTT. The gene calls are TRBV9 and TRBJ2-2, with 7 bases identical to TRBD1. The length of the CDR3 is 17 residues. In germline, CDR1 is SGDLS, CDR2 YYNGEE. The variable domain in full, with the rest retrieved from reference TRBV9 and TRBJ2-2, is DSGVTQTPKHLITATGQRVTLRCSPRSGDLSVYWYQQSLDQGLQFLIQYYNGEERAKGNILERFSAQQFPDLHSELNLSSLELGDSALYFCASSTRQGVFGAGDLFFGEGSRLTVL.

V gene TRBV20-1 combines with J gene TRBJ1-3; D is undetermined. The CDR3 has 12 amino acids. Germline V CDR1 and CDR2: DFQATT, SNEGSKA (reference sequence). Trimming left V 2 bases short and J 9 bases short, with 11 bases between. The DNA for the CDR3 is TGCAGTGCTAGACAGCCGGGTGGCACCATATATTTT. This codes for CSARQPGGTIYF.

A word on this clonotype: The conserved final phenylalanine or tryptophan is absent from the CDR3, which likely points to a read error. The chain joins TRBV27 to TRBJ1-1; TRBD1 might be the D (6 bases). The CDR3 sequence is 13 residues long. Germline V lookup: CDR1 MNHEY, CDR2 SMNVEV (reference sequence). V lost 11 bases, J lost 5 bases, and 18 bases lay in between. The CDR3 nucleotides are TGTGCCTGCACGAACTACCAGGGGACTGAAGCTTTCTAT. Amino acids: CACTNYQGTEAFY.

The sample holds many counts of this clonotype. The J gene is TRBJ2-7, the V gene TRBV12-3 or TRBV12-4; D may be TRBD2 (6 bases). The CDR3 runs to 15 residues. Between the trimmed V and J ends, which lost 2 bases and 0 bases, there was a span of 11 bases. CDR3 residues: CASSLWGGTSYEQYF. The CDR3 DNA follows: TGTGCCAGCAGTTTATGGGGCGGGACCTCCTACGAGCAGTACTTC.

In the case of this clonotype: A much larger clonotype is one base distant, so this may be a read error. The chain employs TRBV14 and TRBJ1-1, with D perhaps matching TRBD1 (6 bases). The CDR3 sequence is 15 residues long. Per the germline V gene, CDR1 is SGHDN and CDR2 is FVKESK. V shed 1 base and J shed 10 bases, with 19 bases lying between them. Written as DNA, the CDR3 is TGTGCCAGCAGCCAAGGGCAGGGGACTGTAGTGGGAGCTTTCTTT. It is translated as CASSQGQGTVVGAFF. The whole variable domain, filled in from reference TRBV14 and TRBJ1-1, reads EAGVTQFPSHSVIEKGQTVTLRCDPISGHDNLYWYRRVMGKEIKFLLHFVKESKQDESGMPNNRFLAERTGGTYSTLKVQPAELEDSGVYFCASSQGQGTVVGAFFGQGTRLTVV.

By share, this clonotype ranks as medium-sized (0.01 to 0.1%). The rearrangement links TRBV5-1 to TRBJ1-1, with D tentatively TRBD1 (6 bases). From germline, CDR1 is SGHRS and CDR2 YFSETQ. Trimming took off 4 bases at V and 0 bases at J, with 10 bases between the two ends. The CDR3 length is 14 residues. CDR3 sequence reads: CASSIGQLNTEAFF. The CDR3 coding sequence is TGCGCCAGCAGCATAGGACAGCTGAACACTGAAGCTTTCTTT.

By its share, this clonotype is medium-sized. The gene calls are TRBV11-2 and TRBJ2-1; 9 bases are shared with TRBD1. Germline CDR1 is SGHAT and CDR2 is FQNNGV. V trimming: 5 bases; J trimming: 10 bases; junction bases outside the gene matches: 15. The CDR3 covers 16 residues. The DNA for the CDR3 is TGTGCCAGCAGCCCCTACTTTAGCGCAGGACAGGGGGAGCAGTTCTTC. Translated: CASSPYFSAGQGEQFF.

This clonotype is termed medium-sized. The chain links TRBV12-3 or TRBV12-4 to TRBJ1-2; TRBD1 aligns across 8 bases. The CDR3 is 12 residues long. Trimming cost V 6 bases and J 8 bases; bases outside gene matches: 5. CDR3 nucleotides: TGTGCCAGCAGCCAGACAGGGGCGGGCTACACCTTC. Protein product: CASSQTGAGYTF.

Comment on this clonotype: This may be a read error, as it is one base from a much larger clone. The chain uses TRBV20-1 and TRBJ1-2, with unresolved D. Germline assignment: CDR1 DFQATT and CDR2 SNEGSKA (reference sequence). CDR3 length: 13 residues. V was clipped by 7 bases and J by 3 bases, with 15 bases between them. CDR3 protein: CSVSPGEDYGYTF. CDR3 nucleotide sequence: TGCAGTGTTTCCCCCGGGGAGGACTATGGCTACACCTTC.

This clonotype was seen many times. V is TRBV6-1 and J is TRBJ1-1, with D perhaps matching TRBD1 (5 bases). In germline, CDR1 is MNHNS, CDR2 SASEGT. The CDR3 spans 13 residues. The V and J ends lost 10 bases and 0 bases respectively, with 12 bases between them. CDR3 residues: CATPTEMNTEAFF. The CDR3 nucleotides are TGTGCCACCCCGACAGAAATGAACACTGAAGCTTTCTTT.

The rearrangement links TRBV20-1 to TRBJ2-1; 10 bases agree with TRBD2. Per the germline V gene, CDR1 is DFQATT and CDR2 is SNEGSKA (reference sequence). The V segment lost 6 bases and the J segment 6 bases; nucleotides outside the gene matches: 11. CDR3 length: 15 residues. Here the CDR3 DNA reads TGCAGTGCCCAGGGGACTAGCGCCAAGCGCAATGAGCAGTTCTTC. Translated, it gives CSAQGTSAKRNEQFF.

At least ten counts were recorded for this clonotype. J is TRBJ2-1 and V is TRBV4-1; unclear D gene. The V and J ends lost 4 bases and 4 bases respectively, with 5 bases between them. Germline values: CDR1 MGHRA, CDR2 YSYEKL. The CDR3 has 12 amino acids. The CDR3 here is CASSRTYNEQFF. The CDR3 DNA reads as TGCGCCAGCAGCCGAACTTACAATGAGCAGTTCTTC.

To note about this clonotype: The conserved closing phenylalanine or tryptophan is absent in this CDR3, likely reflecting a read error. The gene calls are TRBV5-1 and TRBJ2-5; 9 bases match TRBD2. Trimming took 4 bases from V and 4 from J; bases not matched to a gene: 5. This CDR3 contains 14 residues. CDR1 and CDR2 from the germline V gene are SGHRS and YFSETQ. The chain's CDR3 is CASSSASGTETQYS. CDR3 DNA sequence: TGCGCCAGCAGCAGCGCTAGCGGGACAGAGACCCAGTACTCC.

This clonotype occurred many times. The gene calls are TRBV12-3 or TRBV12-4 and TRBJ2-5; D ambiguous. Trimming removed 2 bases at V and 0 bases at J, with 7 bases between. The CDR3 length is 14 residues. The CDR3 bases are TGTGCCAGCAGTTTATTTGGCTACCAAGAGACCCAGTACTTC. This gives the protein CASSLFGYQETQYF.

This clonotype was counted at least ten times. An end of the junction does not agree with germline; a read error may underlie this. The chain joins TRBV7-6 to TRBJ2-5; no clear D. Germline loops: CDR1 SGHVS, CDR2 FNYEAQ. The CDR3 totals 15 residues. CDR3 sequence (DNA): TGTGCCAGCAGCTTAGAAGGCCAGCCCCAAGAGGCCCAGTACTTC. Protein: CASSLEGQPQEAQYF.

The chain is built from TRBV6-1 and TRBJ1-2; no reliable D call. Trimming pared 7 bases from V and 10 bases from J, leaving 28 bases between. CDR3 length: 16 amino acids. The V gene's germline CDR1 is MNHNS and CDR2 SASEGT. In nucleotides, the CDR3 is TGTGCCAGCATCCGCGTGGGAGGAGGCTTTCCCAGACCCTACACCTTC. Residues: CASIRVGGGFPRPYTF.

This clonotype was counted a few times. CDR3 region: CASSRSGAPPDTQYF. CDR3 DNA: TGCGCCAGCAGCCGTAGCGGAGCCCCCCCAGATACGCAGTATTTT. This chain uses TRBV4-1 with TRBJ2-3, with D possibly matching TRBD2 (6 bases). Germline V gene data show CDR1 as MGHRA and CDR2 as YSYEKL. V was trimmed by 4 bases and J by 4 bases, leaving 15 bases between them. This CDR3 comprises 15 residues.

As to this clonotype: A read error may explain this, as a much larger clone is one base away. The V gene is TRBV6-6, the J gene TRBJ2-1, with 8 bases identical to TRBD1. V shed 8 bases, J shed 7 bases, and the junction held 13 bases outside the gene matches. This CDR3 spans 15 amino acids. Germline loops: CDR1 MNHNY, CDR2 SVGAGI (reference sequence). CDR3 in DNA: TGTGCCAGCCGGACTGGACAGGGCCGGGGGAATGAGCAGTTCTTC. Translation gives CASRTGQGRGNEQFF.

V is TRBV4-2 and J is TRBJ1-1; D remains ambiguous. Germline assignment: CDR1 LGHNA and CDR2 YNFKEQ. This CDR3 spans 11 amino acids. V lost 9 bases and J 1 base, leaving 6 bases between the germline ends. DNA for the CDR3: TGTGCCAGTCGCGGGAACACTGAAGCTTTCTTT. It yields the protein CASRGNTEAFF.

This clonotype was seen a handful of times. The DNA of the CDR3 is TGTGCCAGCAGCCCCTTTGGGGCGGGGAATGAAAAACTGTTTTTT. Its translation is CASSPFGAGNEKLFF. The chain links TRBV14 to TRBJ1-4; a weak D match, TRBD1 (5 bases). From germline, CDR1 is SGHDN and CDR2 FVKESK. V shed 4 bases and J shed 5 bases, with 14 bases lying between them. The CDR3 length is 15 residues.

In this sample, this clonotype is medium-sized (0.01 to 0.1%). V gene TRBV5-1 combines with J gene TRBJ2-7, with 7 nucleotides matching TRBD1. Germline V lookup: CDR1 SGHRS, CDR2 YFSETQ. Losses at the gene ends were 0 bases for V and 2 bases for J; bases not matched to a gene: 2. The CDR3 loop spans 14 amino acids. The CDR3 sequence: CASSLVQGAYEQYF. CDR3 nucleotides: TGCGCCAGCAGCTTGGTTCAGGGGGCCTACGAGCAGTACTTC.

Details on this clonotype: A much larger clonotype is one base distant, so this may be a read error. It is likely a read error, because the conserved phenylalanine at the end of the CDR3 is missing. The gene calls are TRBV20-1 and TRBJ2-7; D may be TRBD2 (6 bases). This CDR3 is 15 amino acids long. Per the germline V gene, CDR1 is DFQATT and CDR2 is SNEGSKA (reference sequence). V was pared by 3 bases and J by 3 bases, with 18 bases between. The CDR3 region is CSASVAGLSLYEQYS. CDR3 coding DNA: TGCAGTGCTAGCGTTGCGGGACTTTCCCTCTACGAGCAGTACTCC.

The V gene is TRBV20-1, the J gene TRBJ2-1; 13 bases map to TRBD2. Trimming took 7 bases from V and 1 from J; bases not matched to a gene: 7. The CDR3 is made up of 16 amino acids. CDR1 and CDR2 from the germline V gene are DFQATT and SNEGSKA (reference sequence). The CDR3 sequence: CSGGGTSGVSYNEQFF. The CDR3 coding sequence is TGCAGTGGTGGAGGGACTAGCGGGGTATCCTACAATGAGCAGTTCTTC.

With regard to this clonotype: One base away lies a much larger clone, so this may be a sequencing read error. The chain has TRBV7-6 and TRBJ2-1; D is unresolved. Looked up from germline, CDR1 is SGHVS and CDR2 is FNYEAQ. V lost 5 bases to trimming and J lost 4 bases, with 18 bases between them. The CDR3 extends over 16 amino acids. The CDR3 here is CASSPPLAEAYNEQFF. In DNA, the CDR3 is TGTGCCAGCAGCCCTCCTTTGGCGGAAGCATACAATGAGCAGTTCTTC.

In the case of this clonotype: One junction end does not reproduce the germline sequence, and a read error may be involved. The chain carries TRBV20-1 and TRBJ2-1; TRBD2 matches at 11 bases. Germline V gives CDR1 DFQATT, CDR2 SNEGSKA (reference sequence). The CDR3 sequence is 19 residues long. The DNA of the CDR3 is TGCAGTGCGGTTCCTACCGGACTAGCGGGCCCTGTTAGCTACAATGAGCAGCTCTTC. The encoded protein is CSAVPTGLAGPVSYNEQLF.